What follows describes a single TCR beta chain. The data were taken from a study of shared clonotypes between healthy human individuals. The trim removed 2 bases at V and 2 bases at J, leaving 2 bases unmatched. The germline V gene encodes CDR1 MGHDK and CDR2 SYGVNS. The CDR3 spans 15 residues. Repertoires were generated with immunoSEQ multiplex PCR, while TCRdb's copy carries only in-frame clones and drops some. The profile covers 2 million to 2.5 million clones, with 90% to 96% appearing a single time and about 0.13% taken by the ten largest. The sample consisted of naive CD4+ T cells sorted from blood. Subset indicated: CD45RA+ positively selected. The rearrangement uses TRBV25-1 and TRBJ2-7; 11 bases agree with TRBD1. This TCR was recovered from a man in his late teens or twenties in good health. The CDR3 DNA sequence: TGTGCCAGCAGTGAAGGGACAGGGGGTCCCTACGAGCAGTACTTC. Translating gives CASSEGTGGPYEQYF.